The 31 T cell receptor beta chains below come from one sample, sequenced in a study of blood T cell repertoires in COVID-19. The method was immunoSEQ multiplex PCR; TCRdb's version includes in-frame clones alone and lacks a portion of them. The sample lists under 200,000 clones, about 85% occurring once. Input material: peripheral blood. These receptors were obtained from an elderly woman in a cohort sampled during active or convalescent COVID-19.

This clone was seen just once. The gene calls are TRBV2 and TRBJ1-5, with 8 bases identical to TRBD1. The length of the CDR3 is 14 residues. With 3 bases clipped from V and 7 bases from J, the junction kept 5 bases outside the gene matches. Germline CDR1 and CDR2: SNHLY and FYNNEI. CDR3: CASSDRTGHQPQHF. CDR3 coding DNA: TGTGCCAGCAGTGATAGGACAGGGCACCAGCCCCAGCATTTT.

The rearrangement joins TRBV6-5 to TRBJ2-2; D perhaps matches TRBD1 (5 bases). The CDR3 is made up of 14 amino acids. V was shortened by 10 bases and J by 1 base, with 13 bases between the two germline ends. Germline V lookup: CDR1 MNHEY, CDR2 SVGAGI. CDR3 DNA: TGTGCCACCCAGAGTAGGGGGAACACCGGGGAGCTGTTTTTT. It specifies CATQSRGNTGELFF.

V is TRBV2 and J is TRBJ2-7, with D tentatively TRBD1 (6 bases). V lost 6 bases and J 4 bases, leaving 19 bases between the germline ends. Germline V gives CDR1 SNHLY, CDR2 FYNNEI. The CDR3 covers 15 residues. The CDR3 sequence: CASRQGTNFGYEQYF. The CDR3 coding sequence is TGTGCCAGCAGACAGGGAACCAACTTCGGGTACGAGCAGTACTTC. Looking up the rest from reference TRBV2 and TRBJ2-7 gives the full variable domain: EPEVTQTPSHQVTQMGQEVILRCVPISNHLYFYWYRQILGQKVEFLVSFYNNEISEKSEIFDDQFSVERPDGSNFTLKIRSTKLEDSAMYFCASRQGTNFGYEQYFGPGTRLTVT.

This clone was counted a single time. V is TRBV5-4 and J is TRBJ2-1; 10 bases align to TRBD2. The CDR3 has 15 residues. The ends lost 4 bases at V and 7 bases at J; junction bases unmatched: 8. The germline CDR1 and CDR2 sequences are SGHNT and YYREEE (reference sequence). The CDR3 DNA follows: TGTGCCAGCAGCAGGAGCGGGGGGGCGGGTAATGAGCAGTTCTTC. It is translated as CASSRSGGAGNEQFF. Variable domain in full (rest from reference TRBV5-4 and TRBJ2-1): ETGVTQSPTHLIKTRGQQVTLRCSSQSGHNTVSWYQQALGQGPQFIFQYYREEENGRGNFPPRFSGLQFPNYSSELNVNALELDDSALYLCASSRSGGAGNEQFFGPGTRLTVL.

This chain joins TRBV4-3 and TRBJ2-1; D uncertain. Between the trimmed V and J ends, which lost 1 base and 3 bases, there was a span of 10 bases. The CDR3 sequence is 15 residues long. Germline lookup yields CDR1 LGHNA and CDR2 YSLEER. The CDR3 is CASSQALYGYNEQFF. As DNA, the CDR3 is TGCGCCAGCAGCCAAGCTTTGTACGGCTACAATGAGCAGTTCTTC.

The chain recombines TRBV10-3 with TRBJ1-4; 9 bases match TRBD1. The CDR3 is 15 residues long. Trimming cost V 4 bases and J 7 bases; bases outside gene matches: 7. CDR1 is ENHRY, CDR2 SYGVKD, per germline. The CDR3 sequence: CAISGAQGAFEKLFF. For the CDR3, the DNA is TGTGCCATCAGTGGAGCACAGGGGGCATTTGAAAAACTGTTTTTT.

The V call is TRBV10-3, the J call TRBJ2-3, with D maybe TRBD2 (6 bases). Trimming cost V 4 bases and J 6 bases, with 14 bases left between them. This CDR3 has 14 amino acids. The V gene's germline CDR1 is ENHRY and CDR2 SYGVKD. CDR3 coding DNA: TGTGCCATCAGTGCCGGGGGAGTGTCTGATACGCAGTATTTT. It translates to CAISAGGVSDTQYF.

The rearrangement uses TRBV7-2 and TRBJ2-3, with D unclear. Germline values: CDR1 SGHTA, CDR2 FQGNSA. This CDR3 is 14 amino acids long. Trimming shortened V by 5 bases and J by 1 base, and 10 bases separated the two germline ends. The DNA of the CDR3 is TGTGCCAGCAGCCCAACCCTAGGCACAGATACGCAGTATTTT. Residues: CASSPTLGTDTQYF.

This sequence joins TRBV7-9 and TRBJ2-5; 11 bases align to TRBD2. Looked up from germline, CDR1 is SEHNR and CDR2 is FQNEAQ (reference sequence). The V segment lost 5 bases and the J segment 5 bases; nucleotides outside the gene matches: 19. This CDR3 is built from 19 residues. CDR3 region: CASSNVAGGIPRQGETQYF. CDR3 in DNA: TGTGCCAGCAGCAACGTAGCGGGAGGGATACCACGACAAGGGGAGACCCAGTACTTC.

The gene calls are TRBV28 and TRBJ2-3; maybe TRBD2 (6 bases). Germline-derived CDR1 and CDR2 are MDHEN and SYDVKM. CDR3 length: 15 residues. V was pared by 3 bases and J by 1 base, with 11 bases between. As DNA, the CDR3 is TGTGCCAGCAGTTTTATCGGGGAGGGCACAGATACGCAGTATTTT. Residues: CASSFIGEGTDTQYF.

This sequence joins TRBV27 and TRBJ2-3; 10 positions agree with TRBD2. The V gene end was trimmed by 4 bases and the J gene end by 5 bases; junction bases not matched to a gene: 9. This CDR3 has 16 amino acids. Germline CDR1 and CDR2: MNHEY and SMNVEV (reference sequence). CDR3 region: CASSSSSGSFGDTQYF. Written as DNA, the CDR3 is TGTGCCAGCAGTTCCTCTAGCGGGAGCTTTGGAGATACGCAGTATTTT.

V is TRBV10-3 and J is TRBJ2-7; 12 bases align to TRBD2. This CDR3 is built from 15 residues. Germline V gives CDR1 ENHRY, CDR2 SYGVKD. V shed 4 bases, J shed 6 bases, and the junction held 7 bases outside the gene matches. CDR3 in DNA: TGTGCCATCAGTGCCCTAGCGGGAGGGCCGAGCGAGCAGTACGTC. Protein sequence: CAISALAGGPSEQYV.

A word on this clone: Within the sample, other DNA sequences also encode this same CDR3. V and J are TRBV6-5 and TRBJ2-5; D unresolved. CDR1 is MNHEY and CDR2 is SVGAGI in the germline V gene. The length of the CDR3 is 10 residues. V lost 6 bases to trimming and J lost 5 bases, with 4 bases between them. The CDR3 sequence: CASSEETQYF. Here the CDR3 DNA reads TGTGCCAGCAGCGAGGAGACCCAGTACTTC.

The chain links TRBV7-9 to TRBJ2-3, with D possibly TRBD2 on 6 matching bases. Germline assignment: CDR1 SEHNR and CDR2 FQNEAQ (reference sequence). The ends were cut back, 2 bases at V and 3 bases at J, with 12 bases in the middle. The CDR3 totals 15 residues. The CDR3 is CASSLWRDGTDTQYF. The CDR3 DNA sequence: TGTGCCAGCAGCTTATGGCGGGATGGGACAGATACGCAGTATTTT.

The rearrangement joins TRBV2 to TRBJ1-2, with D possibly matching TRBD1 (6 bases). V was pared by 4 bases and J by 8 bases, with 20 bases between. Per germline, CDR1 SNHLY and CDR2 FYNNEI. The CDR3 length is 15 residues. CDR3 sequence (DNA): TGTGCCAGCAGTGGGGACACGAGAACTTTTCGGGGCTACACCTTC. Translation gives CASSGDTRTFRGYTF.

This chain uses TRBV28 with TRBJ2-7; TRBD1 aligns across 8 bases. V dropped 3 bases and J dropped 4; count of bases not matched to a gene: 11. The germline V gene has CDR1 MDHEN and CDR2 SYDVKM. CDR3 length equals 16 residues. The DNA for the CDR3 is TGTGCCAGCAGTTTCAGGACAGGGAGGACAGTTTACGAGCAGTACTTC. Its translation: CASSFRTGRTVYEQYF.

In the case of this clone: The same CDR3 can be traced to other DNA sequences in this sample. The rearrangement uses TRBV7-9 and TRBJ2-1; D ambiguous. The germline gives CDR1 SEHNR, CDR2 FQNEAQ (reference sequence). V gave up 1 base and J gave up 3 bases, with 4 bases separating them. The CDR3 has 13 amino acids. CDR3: CASSLDSYNEQFF. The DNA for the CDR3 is TGTGCCAGCAGCTTAGACAGCTACAATGAGCAGTTCTTC.

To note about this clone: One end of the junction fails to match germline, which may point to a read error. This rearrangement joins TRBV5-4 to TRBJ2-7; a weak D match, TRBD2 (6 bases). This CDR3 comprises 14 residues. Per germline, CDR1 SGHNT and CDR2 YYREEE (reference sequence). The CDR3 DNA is TGTACCAGCAGCTTCCGGGAGCCACCCTACGAGCAGTACTTC. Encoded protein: CTSSFREPPYEQYF.

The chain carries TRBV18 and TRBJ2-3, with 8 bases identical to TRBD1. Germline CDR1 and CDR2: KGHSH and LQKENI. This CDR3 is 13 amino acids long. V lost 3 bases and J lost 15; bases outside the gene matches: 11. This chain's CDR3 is CASSPLDRALYYF. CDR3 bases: TGTGCCAGCTCACCCCTGGACAGGGCCCTATATTATTTT.

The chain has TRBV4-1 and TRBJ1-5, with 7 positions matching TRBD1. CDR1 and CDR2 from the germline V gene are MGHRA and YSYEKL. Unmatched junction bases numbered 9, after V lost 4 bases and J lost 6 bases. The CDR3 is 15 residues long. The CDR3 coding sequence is TGCGCCAGCAGCCTGAGGGGGCAAAGAGGTCAGCCCCAGCATTTT. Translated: CASSLRGQRGQPQHF.

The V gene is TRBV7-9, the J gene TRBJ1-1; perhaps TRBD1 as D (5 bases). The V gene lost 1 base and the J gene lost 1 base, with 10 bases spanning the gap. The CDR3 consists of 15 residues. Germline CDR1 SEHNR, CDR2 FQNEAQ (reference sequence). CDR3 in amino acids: CASSLGQGSNTEAFF. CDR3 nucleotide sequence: TGTGCCAGCAGCTTAGGGCAGGGTTCGAACACTGAAGCTTTCTTT.

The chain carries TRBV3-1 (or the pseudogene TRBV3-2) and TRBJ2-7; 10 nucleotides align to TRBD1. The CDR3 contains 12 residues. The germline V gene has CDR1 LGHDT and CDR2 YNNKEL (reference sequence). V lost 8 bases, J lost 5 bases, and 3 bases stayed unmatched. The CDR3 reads CASAGTGDEQYF. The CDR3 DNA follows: TGTGCCAGCGCCGGGACAGGGGACGAGCAGTACTTC.

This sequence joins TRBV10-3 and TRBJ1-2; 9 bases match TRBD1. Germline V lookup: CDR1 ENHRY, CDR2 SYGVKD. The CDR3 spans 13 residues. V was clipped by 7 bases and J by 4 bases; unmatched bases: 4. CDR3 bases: TGTGCCATCACCGGGACAGGGCGCTATGGCTACACCTTC. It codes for CAITGTGRYGYTF.

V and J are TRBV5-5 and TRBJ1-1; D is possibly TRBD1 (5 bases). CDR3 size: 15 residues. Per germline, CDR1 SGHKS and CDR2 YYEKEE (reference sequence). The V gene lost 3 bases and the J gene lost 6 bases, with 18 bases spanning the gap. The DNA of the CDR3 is TGTGCCAGCAGCTCCAAGTCAGGGATAAGCGCTGAAGCTTTCTTT. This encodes CASSSKSGISAEAFF.

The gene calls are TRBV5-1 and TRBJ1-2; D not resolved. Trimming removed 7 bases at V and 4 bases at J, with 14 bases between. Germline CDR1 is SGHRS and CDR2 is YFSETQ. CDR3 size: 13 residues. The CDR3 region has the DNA TGCGCCAGCCAAAGGATAGGCGGCTATGGCTACACCTTC. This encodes CASQRIGGYGYTF.

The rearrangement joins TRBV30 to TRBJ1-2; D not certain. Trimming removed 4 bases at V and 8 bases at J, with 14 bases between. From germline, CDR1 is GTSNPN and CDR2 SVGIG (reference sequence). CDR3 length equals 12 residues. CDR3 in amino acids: CAWTLGPGGYTF. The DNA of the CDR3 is TGTGCCTGGACCCTAGGGCCGGGGGGCTACACCTTC.

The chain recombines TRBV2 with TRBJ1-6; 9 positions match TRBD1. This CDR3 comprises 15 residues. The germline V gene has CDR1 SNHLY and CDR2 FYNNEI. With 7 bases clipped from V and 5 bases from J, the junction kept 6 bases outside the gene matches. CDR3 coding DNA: TGTGCCAGCATACACAGGGGGCGGGATAATTCACCCCTCCACTTT. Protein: CASIHRGRDNSPLHF.

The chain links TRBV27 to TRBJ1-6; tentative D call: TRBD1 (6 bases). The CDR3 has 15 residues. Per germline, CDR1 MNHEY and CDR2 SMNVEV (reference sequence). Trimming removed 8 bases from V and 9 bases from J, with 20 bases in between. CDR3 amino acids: CASSYRVGEASPLHF. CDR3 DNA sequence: TGTGCCAGCTCCTACAGGGTCGGGGAAGCTTCACCCCTCCACTTT.

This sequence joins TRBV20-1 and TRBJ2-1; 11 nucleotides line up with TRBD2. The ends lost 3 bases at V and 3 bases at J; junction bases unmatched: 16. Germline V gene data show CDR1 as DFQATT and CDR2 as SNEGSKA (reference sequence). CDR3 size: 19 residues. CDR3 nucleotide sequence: TGCAGTGCTAGTTCCCAATTAGCGGGAGGGCCCCTTTTCTACAATGAGCAGTTCTTC. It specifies CSASSQLAGGPLFYNEQFF.

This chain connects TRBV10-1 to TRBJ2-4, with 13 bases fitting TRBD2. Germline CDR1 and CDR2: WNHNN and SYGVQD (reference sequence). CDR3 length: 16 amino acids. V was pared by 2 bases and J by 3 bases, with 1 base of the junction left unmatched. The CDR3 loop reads CASSEGLAGDKNIQYF. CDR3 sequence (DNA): TGCGCCAGCAGTGAGGGACTAGCGGGGGACAAAAACATTCAGTACTTC.

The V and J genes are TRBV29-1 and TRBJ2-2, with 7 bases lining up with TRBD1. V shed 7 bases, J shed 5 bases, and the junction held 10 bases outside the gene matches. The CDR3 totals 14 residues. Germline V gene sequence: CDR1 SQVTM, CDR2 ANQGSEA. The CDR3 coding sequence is TGCAGCGCCGGCGAACAGGGGTGGACCGGGGAGCTGTTTTTT. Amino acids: CSAGEQGWTGELFF.